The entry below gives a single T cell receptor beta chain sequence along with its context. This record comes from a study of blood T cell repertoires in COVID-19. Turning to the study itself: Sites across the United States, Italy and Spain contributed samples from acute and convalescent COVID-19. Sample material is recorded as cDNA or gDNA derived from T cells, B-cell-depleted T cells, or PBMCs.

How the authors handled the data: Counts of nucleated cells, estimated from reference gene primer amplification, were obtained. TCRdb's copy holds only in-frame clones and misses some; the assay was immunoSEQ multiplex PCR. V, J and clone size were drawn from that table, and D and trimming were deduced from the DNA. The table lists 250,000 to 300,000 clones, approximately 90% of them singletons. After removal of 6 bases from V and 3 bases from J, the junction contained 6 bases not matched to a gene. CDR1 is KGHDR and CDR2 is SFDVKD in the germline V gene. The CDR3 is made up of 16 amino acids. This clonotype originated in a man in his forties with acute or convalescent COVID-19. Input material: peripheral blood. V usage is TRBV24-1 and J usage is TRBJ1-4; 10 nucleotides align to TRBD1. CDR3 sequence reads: CATSPGQGSANEKLFF. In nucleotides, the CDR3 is TGTGCCACCAGTCCGGGACAGGGGAGCGCTAATGAAAAACTGTTTTTT.